Here is one T cell receptor beta chain with its context. The table lists this clonotype with a few counts. Its target antigen remains unknown. One base away there is no much larger clone; base qualities are not given. The meaning of the sample's time point label: healthy volunteer bleed at 2 weeks. Total RNA was extracted from unfractionated whole blood collected in Tempus Blood RNA tubes. As TCR sequencing controls, roughly five healthy volunteers were used, with blood taken at day 0, 2 weeks and 6 weeks. Libraries were made using RACE. The reads were generated on a NextSeq 500. During library preparation, unique molecular identifiers were attached to individual cDNA molecules so that TCRs could be counted quantitatively and reproducibly. The original pipeline was this. The median number of TCRs per sample was approximately 98,000, ranging from about 20,000 to 690,600. V, J and CDR3 annotation of the TCR reads was carried out using the Decombinator software suite. For the PS versus PT1 abundance plots, all samples were subsampled to the same number of TCRs (28,000). TCRs were defined as expanded if absent before sensitization and observed at least eight times at the 2-week time point. The raw public data were reprocessed by TCRdb itself: fastp quality trimming at Q25, MiXCR clonotype calling, in-frame beta chains only. A single entry per CDR3 protein holds the most common genes and DNA from its merged rows. The V and J calls and clone size come from TCRdb's table, not from the authors' own analysis. Counted in this sample were 100,000 to 150,000 distinct CDR3 sequences; approximately 8.3% of them appeared once. Jointly, the top ten make up 1.5% to 2% of the sample.

The germline V end is reduced by 3 bases and the J end by 6 bases; junction bases left unmatched: 6. Reading the germline V gene gives CDR1 SNHLY and CDR2 FYNNEI. The CDR3 spans 16 residues, from the cysteine through the phenylalanine. CDR3 DNA only is kept here, 48 bases in frame from base 1. The data were obtained in a study of human T cells and chemical hapten exposure (dated by TCRdb to 2020 to 2022). Broadly, across the study: Libraries were pooled for sequencing, and per-sample TCR yields varied mainly because of small differences in library volumes within the pool. From each blood RNA sample, both TCR alpha and TCR beta chains were sequenced. Peripheral blood TCR repertoire changes were tracked in vivo in alopecia patients during primary and secondary sensitization to the hapten diphenylcyclopropenone (DPC). Paper-wide results and their limitations: The number of TCRs above 1 in 1000 frequency did not change with DPC sensitization; there was no evidence of global repertoire structure alterations. After repeated subsampling, the strength of the expansion versus patch-test correlation and the threshold at which it became significant changed.

The chain joins TRBV2 to TRBJ1-4; 11 of the junction bases match TRBD1. The sequence derives from a male donor in good health. Some clones in this sample may be carry-over from other donors' samples. Input material: whole blood. The sequenced DNA: TGTGCCAGCAGTGAGGACAGGGGGCGCGGTTATGAAAAACTGTTTTTT. It translates as CASSEDRGRGYEKLFF.